The clone carrying this TCR beta chain was found a few times. Its matching antigen is unknown. TCRdb independently ran MiXCR on the RT-PCR reads; one entry per CDR3 protein. The sample includes about 800,000 distinct CDR3 sequences, less than 25% seen only once; the top ten take around 9.6%. The sample is drawn from a study of response to subunit inactivated influenza vaccine. The CDR3 covers 13 residues. Germline V gives CDR1 SQVTM, CDR2 ANQGSEA. Trimming pared 6 bases from V and 6 bases from J, leaving 14 bases between. General study results and limits: Each seasonal influenza vaccination, the authors suggested, recruits few new T cells.

The chain uses TRBV29-1 and TRBJ2-2; perhaps TRBD2 as D (7 bases). This sequence was found in a middle-aged man who received an inactivated influenza vaccine. The specimen comprised PBMCs from blood, sampled 5 to 6 days after vaccination. The CDR3 DNA is TGCAGCGTAGCCGGGGGGCTGGCCGGGGAGCTGTTTTTT. Its protein is CSVAGGLAGELFF.